Only one count was recorded for the clone carrying this TCR beta chain. The sample has other DNA sequences that encode this CDR3 too. The data belong to a study of blood T cell repertoires in COVID-19. TCRdb keeps only in-frame clones here, not all; method: immunoSEQ multiplex PCR. The sample has approximately 210,000 clones; around four fifths are singletons. The sample taken for sequencing was peripheral blood. The receptor comes from a man aged 60 to 69 with COVID-19, enrolled during active disease.

The CDR3 bases are TGTGCCAGCAGCTCCCGGACAGGGGGCGAAAAACTGTTTTTT. Its protein product is CASSSRTGGEKLFF. The chain employs TRBV7-9 and TRBJ1-4; 11 nucleotides align to TRBD1. The germline CDR1 and CDR2 sequences are SEHNR and FQNEAQ (reference sequence). This CDR3 has 14 amino acids. Trimming at V came to 4 bases and at J to 8 bases, leaving 3 bases not matched to a gene.